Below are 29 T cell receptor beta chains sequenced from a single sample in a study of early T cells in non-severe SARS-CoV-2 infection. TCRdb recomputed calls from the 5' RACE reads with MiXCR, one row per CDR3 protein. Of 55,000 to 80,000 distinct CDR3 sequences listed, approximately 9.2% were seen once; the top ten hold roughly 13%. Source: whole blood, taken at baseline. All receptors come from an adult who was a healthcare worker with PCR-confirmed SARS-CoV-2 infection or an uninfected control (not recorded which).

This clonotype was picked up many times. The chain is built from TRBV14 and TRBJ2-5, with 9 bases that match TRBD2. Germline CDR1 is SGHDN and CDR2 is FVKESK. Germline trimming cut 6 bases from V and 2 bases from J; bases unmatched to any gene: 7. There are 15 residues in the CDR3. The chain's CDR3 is CASSLGLAQQETQYF. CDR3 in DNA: TGTGCCAGCAGTCTTGGACTAGCGCAACAAGAGACCCAGTACTTC.

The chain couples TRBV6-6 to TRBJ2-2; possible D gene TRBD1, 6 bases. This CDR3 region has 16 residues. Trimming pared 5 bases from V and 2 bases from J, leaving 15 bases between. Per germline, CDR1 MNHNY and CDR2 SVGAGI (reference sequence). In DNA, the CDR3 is TGTGCCAGCAGTGACCCGGGACAAATTAACACCGGGGAGCTGTTTTTT. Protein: CASSDPGQINTGELFF.

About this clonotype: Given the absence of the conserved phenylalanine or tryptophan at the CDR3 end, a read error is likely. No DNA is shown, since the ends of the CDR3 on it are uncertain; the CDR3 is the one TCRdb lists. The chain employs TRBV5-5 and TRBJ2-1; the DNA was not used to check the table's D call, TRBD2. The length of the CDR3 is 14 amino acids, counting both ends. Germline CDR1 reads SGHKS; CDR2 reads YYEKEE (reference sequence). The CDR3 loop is CASSLVASGWPDSV.

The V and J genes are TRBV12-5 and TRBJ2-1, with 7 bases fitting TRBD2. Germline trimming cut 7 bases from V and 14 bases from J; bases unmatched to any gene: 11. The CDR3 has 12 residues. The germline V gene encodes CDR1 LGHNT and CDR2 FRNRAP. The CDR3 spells CASALSGTQEFF. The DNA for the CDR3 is TGTGCTAGTGCTCTGAGCGGGACTCAGGAGTTCTTC.

The CDR3 reads CSARDWQGSTDTQYF. As DNA, the CDR3 is TGCAGTGCTAGAGATTGGCAGGGGAGCACAGATACGCAGTATTTT. The chain uses TRBV20-1 and TRBJ2-3; perhaps TRBD1 as D (6 bases). V was shortened by 0 bases and J by 0 bases, with 10 bases between the two germline ends. Germline V gene data show CDR1 as DFQATT and CDR2 as SNEGSKA (reference sequence). The CDR3 length is 15 residues.

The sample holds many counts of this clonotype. The CDR3 is CASSLTGPQETQYF. DNA for the CDR3: TGTGCCAGCAGTTTAACAGGGCCCCAAGAGACCCAGTACTTC. This chain connects TRBV27 to TRBJ2-5; D perhaps matches TRBD1 (6 bases). This CDR3 spans 14 amino acids. V lost 2 bases and J lost 1, with 8 bases in between. The germline V gene has CDR1 MNHEY and CDR2 SMNVEV (reference sequence).

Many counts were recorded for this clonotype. This CDR3 is CSAREESYNEQFF. The CDR3 DNA reads as TGCAGTGCTAGAGAAGAATCCTACAATGAGCAGTTCTTC. This chain connects TRBV20-1 to TRBJ2-1; unclear D gene. Trimming took off 0 bases at V and 1 base at J, with 4 bases between the two ends. Germline V lookup: CDR1 DFQATT, CDR2 SNEGSKA (reference sequence). The CDR3 is 13 amino acids.

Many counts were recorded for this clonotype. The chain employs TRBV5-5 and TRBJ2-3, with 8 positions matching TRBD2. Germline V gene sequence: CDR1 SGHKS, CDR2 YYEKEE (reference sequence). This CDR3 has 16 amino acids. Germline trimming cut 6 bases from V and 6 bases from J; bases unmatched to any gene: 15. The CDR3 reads CASTAGGTRVLDTQYF. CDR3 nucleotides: TGTGCCAGCACCGCCGGGGGGACTAGGGTCTTGGATACGCAGTATTTT. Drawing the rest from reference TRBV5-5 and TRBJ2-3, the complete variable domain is DAGVTQSPTHLIKTRGQQVTLRCSPISGHKSVSWYQQVLGQGPQFIFQYYEKEERGRGNFPDRFSARQFPNYSSELNVNALLLGDSALYLCASTAGGTRVLDTQYFGPGTRLTVL.

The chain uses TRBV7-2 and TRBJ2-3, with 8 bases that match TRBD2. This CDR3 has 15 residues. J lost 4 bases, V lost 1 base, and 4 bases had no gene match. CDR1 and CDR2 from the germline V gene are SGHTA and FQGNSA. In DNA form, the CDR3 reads TGTGCCAGCAGCTTAGGGGCGGGAGGTGCAGATACGCAGTATTTT. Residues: CASSLGAGGADTQYF.

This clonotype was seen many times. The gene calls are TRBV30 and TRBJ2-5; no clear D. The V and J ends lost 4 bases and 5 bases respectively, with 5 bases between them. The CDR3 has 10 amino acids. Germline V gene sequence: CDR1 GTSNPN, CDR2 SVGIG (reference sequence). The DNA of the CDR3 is TGTGCCTGGATCAGGGAGACCCAGTACTTC. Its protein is CAWIRETQYF.

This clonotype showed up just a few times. This CDR3 reads CASSYPSTDTQYF. The CDR3 nucleotides read TGTGCCAGCAGTTACCCCAGCACAGATACGCAGTATTTT. V usage is TRBV6-2 or TRBV6-3 and J usage is TRBJ2-3; no clear D. This CDR3 comprises 13 residues. Per germline, CDR1 MNHEY and CDR2 SVGEGT. V lost 2 bases to trimming and J lost 0 bases, with 3 bases between them.

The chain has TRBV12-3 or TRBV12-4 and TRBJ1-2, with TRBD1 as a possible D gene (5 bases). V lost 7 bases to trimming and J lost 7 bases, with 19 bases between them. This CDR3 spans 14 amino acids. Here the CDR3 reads CASKEPGPRGGYTF. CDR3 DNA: TGTGCCAGCAAAGAGCCGGGGCCCAGAGGTGGCTACACCTTC.

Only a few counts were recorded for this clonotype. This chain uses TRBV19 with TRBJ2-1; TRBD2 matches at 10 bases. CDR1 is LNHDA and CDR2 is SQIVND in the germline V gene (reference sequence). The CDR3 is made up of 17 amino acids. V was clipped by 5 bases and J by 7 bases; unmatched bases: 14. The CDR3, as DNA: TGTGCCAGTAGTGTAAAAATTCTAGCGGGGGTGGGGAATGAGCAGTTCTTC. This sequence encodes CASSVKILAGVGNEQFF.

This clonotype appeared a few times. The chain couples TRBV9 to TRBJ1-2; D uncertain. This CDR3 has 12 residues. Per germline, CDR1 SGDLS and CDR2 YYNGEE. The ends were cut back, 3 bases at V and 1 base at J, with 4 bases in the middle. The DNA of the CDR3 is TGTGCCAGCAGCGCGATTAACTATGGCTACACCTTC. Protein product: CASSAINYGYTF.

CDR3 nucleotides: TGTGCCAGCAGCGCATCGGAGACTCGGGTGCGTAATGAGCAGTTCTTC. This gives the protein CASSASETRVRNEQFF. V is TRBV7-2 and J is TRBJ2-1; D call uncertain. V dropped 5 bases and J dropped 7 bases, with 21 bases sitting between them. This CDR3 is built from 16 residues. Germline loops: CDR1 SGHTA, CDR2 FQGNSA.

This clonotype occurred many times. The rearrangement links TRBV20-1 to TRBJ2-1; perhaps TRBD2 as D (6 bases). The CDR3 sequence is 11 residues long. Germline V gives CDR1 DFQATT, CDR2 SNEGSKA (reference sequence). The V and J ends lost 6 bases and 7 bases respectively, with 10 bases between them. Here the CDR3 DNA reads TGCAGTGCGGGACTCGGGAATGAGCAGTTCTTC. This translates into CSAGLGNEQFF.

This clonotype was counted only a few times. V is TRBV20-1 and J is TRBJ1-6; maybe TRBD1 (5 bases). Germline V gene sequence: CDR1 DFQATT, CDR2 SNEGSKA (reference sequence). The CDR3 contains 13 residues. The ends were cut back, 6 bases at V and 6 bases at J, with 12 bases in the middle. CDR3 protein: CSARGNTNSPLHF. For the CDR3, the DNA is TGCAGTGCCCGGGGCAATACTAATTCACCCCTCCACTTT.

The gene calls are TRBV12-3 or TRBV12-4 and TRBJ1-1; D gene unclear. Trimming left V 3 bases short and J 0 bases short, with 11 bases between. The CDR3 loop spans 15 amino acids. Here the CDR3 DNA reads TGTGCCAGCAGTTTTGGAAAGGGAATGAACACTGAAGCTTTCTTT. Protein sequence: CASSFGKGMNTEAFF.

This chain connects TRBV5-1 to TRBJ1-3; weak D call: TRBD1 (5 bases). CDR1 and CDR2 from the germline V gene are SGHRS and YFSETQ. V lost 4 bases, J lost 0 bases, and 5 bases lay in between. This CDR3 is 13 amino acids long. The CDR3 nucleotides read TGCGCCAGCAGCGGGGCCTCTGGAAACACCATATATTTT. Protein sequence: CASSGASGNTIYF.

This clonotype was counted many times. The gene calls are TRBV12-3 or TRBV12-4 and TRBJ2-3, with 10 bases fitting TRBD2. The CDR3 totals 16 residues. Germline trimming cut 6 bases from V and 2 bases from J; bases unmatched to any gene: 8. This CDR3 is CASRDSGRWDTDTQYF. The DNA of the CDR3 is TGTGCCAGCAGGGATAGCGGGAGGTGGGACACAGATACGCAGTATTTT.

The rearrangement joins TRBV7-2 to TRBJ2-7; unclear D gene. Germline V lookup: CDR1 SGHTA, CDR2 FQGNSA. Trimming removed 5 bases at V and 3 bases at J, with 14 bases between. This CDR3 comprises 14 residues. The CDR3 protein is CASSLGGPDYEQYF. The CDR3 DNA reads TGTGCCAGCAGCCTTGGTGGCCCGGACTACGAGCAGTACTTC.

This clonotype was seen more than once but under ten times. CDR3 DNA: TGTGCCACCAGCAGACTGACCCTACGCGAGCAGTACTTC. Translated: CATSRLTLREQYF. V is TRBV15 and J is TRBJ2-7, with no clear D. Germline V CDR1 and CDR2: LNHNV, YYDKDF (reference sequence). CDR3 length equals 13 residues. Trimming took 2 bases from V and 6 from J, leaving 11 bases between them.

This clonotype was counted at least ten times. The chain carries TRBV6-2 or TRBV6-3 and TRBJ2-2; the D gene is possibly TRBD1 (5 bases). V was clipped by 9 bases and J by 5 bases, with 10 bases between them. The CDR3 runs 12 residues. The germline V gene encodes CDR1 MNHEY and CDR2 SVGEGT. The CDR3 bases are TGTGCCAGTCGTCGGACAACCGGGGAGCTGTTTTTT. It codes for CASRRTTGELFF.

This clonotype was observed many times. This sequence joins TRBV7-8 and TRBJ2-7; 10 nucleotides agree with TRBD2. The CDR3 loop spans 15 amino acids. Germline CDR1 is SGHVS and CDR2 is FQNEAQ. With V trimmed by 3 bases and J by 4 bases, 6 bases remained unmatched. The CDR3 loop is CASSFSFSGRYEQYF. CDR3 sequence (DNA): TGTGCCAGCAGCTTTAGCTTTAGCGGGAGGTACGAGCAGTACTTC.

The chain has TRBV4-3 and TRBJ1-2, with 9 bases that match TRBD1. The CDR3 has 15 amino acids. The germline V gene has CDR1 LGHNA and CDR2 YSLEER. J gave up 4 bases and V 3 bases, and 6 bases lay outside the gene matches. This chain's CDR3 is CASSQGTGFGYGYTF. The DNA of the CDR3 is TGCGCCAGCAGCCAGGGGACAGGGTTTGGCTATGGCTACACCTTC.

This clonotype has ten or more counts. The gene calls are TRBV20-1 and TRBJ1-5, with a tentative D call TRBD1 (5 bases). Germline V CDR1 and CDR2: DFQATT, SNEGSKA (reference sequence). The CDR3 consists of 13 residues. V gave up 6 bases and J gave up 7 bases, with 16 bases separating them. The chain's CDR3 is CSADVSQGQPQHF. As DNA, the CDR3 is TGCAGTGCCGACGTGTCCCAGGGACAGCCCCAGCATTTT.

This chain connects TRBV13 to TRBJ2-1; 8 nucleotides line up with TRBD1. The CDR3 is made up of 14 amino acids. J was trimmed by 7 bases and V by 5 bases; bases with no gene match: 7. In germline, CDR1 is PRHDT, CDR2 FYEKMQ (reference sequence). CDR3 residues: CASSQGQASNEQFF. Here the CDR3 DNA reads TGTGCCAGCAGCCAGGGACAGGCCTCTAATGAGCAGTTCTTC. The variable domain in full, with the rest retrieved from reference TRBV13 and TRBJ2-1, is AAGVIQSPRHLIKEKRETATLKCYPIPRHDTVYWYQQGPGQDPQFLISFYEKMQSDKGSIPDRFSAQQFSDYHSELNMSSLELGDSALYFCASSQGQASNEQFFGPGTRLTVL.

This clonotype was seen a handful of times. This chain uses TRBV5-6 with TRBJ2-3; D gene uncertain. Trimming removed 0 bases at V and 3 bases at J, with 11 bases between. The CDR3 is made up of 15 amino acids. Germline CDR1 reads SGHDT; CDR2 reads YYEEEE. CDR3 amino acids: CASSLAWLPTDTQYF. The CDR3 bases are TGTGCCAGCAGCTTGGCCTGGCTCCCGACAGATACGCAGTATTTT.

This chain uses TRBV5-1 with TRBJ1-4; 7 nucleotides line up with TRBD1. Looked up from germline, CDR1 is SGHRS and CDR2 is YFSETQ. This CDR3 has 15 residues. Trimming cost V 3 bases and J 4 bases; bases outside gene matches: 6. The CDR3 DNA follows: TGCGCCAGCAGCTCCCAGGGACAGCTTAATGAAAAACTGTTTTTT. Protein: CASSSQGQLNEKLFF. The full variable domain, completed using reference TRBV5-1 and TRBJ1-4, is KAGVTQTPRYLIKTRGQQVTLSCSPISGHRSVSWYQQTPGQGLQFLFEYFSETQRNKGNFPGRFSGRQFSNSRSEMNVSTLELGDSALYLCASSSQGQLNEKLFFGSGTQLSVL.